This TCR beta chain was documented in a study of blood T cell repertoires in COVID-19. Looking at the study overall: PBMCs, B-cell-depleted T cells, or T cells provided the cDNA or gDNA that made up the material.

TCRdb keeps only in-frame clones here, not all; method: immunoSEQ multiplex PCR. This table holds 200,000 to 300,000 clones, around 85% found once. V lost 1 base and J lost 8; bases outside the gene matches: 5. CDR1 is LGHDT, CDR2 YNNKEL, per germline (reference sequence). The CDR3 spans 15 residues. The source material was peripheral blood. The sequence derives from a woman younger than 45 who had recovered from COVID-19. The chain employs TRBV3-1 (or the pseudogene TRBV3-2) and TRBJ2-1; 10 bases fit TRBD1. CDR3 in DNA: TGTGCCAGCAGCCAAGGACAGGGGGCGTCCCATGAGCAGTTCTTC. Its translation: CASSQGQGASHEQFF.